The present T cell receptor (beta chain) was sequenced within a study of shared clonotypes between healthy human individuals. Study context: Per donor, three plates held CD4 naive cells, three held CD4 memory, two held CD8 naive and one held CD8 memory. Study observations and caveats: Naive subsets, compared against memory subsets, generally had larger estimated richness values.

With V trimmed by 2 bases and J by 5 bases, 5 bases remained unmatched. This CDR3 spans 14 amino acids. Per the germline V gene, CDR1 is MNHEY and CDR2 is SVGAGI. Sequencing was at deep level. Measured with immunoSEQ multiplex PCR; TCRdb has only the in-frame clones, and not every one. This table has 2,500,000 or so clones, over 85% appearing once. Regarding this clone: Its cognate antigen is unknown.

The chain joins TRBV6-5 to TRBJ1-1; 7 nucleotides line up with TRBD1. The sequence was collected from a man between 18 and 29 years old in good health. Some clones in this sample may be carry-over from other donors' samples. Sequencing input: naive CD4+ T cells from PBMCs. Subset denoted: CD45RA+ positively selected. The CDR3 here is CASSYNRGETEAFF. The DNA for the CDR3 is TGTGCCAGCAGTTACAACAGGGGTGAGACTGAAGCTTTCTTT.